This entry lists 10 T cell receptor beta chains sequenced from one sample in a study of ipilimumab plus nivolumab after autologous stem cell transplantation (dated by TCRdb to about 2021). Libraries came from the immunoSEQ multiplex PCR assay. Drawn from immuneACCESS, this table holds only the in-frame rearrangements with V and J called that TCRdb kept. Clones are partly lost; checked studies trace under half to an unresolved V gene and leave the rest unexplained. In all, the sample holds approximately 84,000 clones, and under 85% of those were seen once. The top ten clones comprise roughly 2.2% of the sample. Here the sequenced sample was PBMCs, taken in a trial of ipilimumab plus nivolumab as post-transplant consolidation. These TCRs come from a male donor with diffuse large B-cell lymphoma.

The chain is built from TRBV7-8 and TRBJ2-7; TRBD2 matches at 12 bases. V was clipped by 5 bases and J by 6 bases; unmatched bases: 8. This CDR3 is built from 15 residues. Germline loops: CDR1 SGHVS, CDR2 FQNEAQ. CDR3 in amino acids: CASSGTGLAGIEQYF. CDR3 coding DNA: TGTGCCAGCAGCGGAACTGGACTAGCGGGAATCGAGCAGTACTTC. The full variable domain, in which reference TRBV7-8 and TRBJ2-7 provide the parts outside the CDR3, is GAGVSQSPRYKVAKRGQDVALRCDPISGHVSLFWYQQALGQGPEFLTYFQNEAQLDKSGLPSDRFFAERPEGSVSTLKIQRTQQEDSAVYLCASSGTGLAGIEQYFGPGTRLTVT.

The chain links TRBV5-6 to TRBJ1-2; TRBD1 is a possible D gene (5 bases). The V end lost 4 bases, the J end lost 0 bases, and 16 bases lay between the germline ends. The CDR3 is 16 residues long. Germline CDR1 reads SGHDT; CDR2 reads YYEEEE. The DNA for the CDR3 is TGTGCCAGCAGCCAAGAGACCGGGACCGCTAACTATGGCTACACCTTC. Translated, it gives CASSQETGTANYGYTF.

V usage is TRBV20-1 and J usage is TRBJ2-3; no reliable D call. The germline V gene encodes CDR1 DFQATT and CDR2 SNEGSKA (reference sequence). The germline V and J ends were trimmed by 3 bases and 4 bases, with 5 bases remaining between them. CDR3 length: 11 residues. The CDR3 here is CSARAADTQYF. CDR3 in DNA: TGCAGTGCTAGGGCGGCAGATACGCAGTATTTT.

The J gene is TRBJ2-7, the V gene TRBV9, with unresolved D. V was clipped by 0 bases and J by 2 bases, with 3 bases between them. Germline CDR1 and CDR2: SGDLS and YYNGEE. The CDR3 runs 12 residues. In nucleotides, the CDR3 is TGTGCCAGCAGCGTAGTCCCCTACGAGCAGTACTTC. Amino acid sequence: CASSVVPYEQYF.

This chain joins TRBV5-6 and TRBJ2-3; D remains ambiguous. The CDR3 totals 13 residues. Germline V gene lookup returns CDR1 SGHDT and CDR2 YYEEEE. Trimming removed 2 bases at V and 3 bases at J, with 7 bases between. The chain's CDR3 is CASSLSVTDTQYF. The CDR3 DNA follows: TGTGCCAGCAGCTTATCGGTAACAGATACGCAGTATTTT. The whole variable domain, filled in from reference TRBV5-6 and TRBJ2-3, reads DAGVTQSPTHLIKTRGQQVTLRCSPKSGHDTVSWYQQALGQGPQFIFQYYEEEERQRGNFPDRFSGHQFPNYSSELNVNALLLGDSALYLCASSLSVTDTQYFGPGTRLTVL.

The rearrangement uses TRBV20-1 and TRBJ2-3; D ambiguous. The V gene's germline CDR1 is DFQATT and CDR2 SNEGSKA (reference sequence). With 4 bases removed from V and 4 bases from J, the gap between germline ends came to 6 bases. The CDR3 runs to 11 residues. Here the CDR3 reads CSATHPDTQYF. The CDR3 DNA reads TGCAGTGCTACCCACCCAGATACGCAGTATTTT.

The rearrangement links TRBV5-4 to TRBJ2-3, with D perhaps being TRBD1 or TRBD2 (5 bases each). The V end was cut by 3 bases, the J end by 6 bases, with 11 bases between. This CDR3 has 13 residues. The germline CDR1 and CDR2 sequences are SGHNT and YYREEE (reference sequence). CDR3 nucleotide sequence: TGTGCCAGCAGCTCAGGGATAGCGGATACGCAGTATTTT. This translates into CASSSGIADTQYF.

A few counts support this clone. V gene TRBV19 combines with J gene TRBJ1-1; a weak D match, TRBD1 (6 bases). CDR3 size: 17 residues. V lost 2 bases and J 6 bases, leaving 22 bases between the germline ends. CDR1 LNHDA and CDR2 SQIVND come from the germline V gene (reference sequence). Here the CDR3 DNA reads TGTGCCAGTAGTATAACTGGGAAGGCAGGGGTCGGCGCTGAAGCTTTCTTT. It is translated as CASSITGKAGVGAEAFF. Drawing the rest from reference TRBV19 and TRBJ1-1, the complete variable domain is DGGITQSPKYLFRKEGQNVTLSCEQNLNHDAMYWYRQDPGQGLRLIYYSQIVNDFQKGDIAEGYSVSREKKESFPLTVTSAQKNPTAFYLCASSITGKAGVGAEAFFGQGTRLTVV.

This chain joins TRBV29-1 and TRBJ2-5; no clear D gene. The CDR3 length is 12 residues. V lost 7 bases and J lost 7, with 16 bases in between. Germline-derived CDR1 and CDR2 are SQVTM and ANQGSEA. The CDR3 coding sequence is TGCAGCGCTCATACCAATTCCCGGACCCAGTACTTC. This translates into CSAHTNSRTQYF.

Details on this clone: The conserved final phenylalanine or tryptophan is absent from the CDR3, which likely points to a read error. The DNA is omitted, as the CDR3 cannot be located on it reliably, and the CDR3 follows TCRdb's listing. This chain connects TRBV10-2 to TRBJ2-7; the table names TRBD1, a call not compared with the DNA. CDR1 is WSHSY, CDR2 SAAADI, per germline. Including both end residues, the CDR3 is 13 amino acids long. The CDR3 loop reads CASSPGTPLGVWI.